This T cell receptor (gamma chain) is drawn from a study of Vδ1+ human thymocytes. Sequences come from RNA converted to cDNA by reverse transcription. Multiplex PCR used pooled V-gene forward primers and a constant-region reverse primer to amplify CDR3s. TCRdb processed the multiplex PCR reads again with the CATT caller. This table holds about 22,000 gamma-chain clones, approximately 14% found once. This clone was detected only a few times. Antigen specificity is unknown. Study observations and caveats: Thymic TRG and TRD repertoires appeared highly polyclonal, with Gaussian CDR3 length distributions. Bulk repertoire data may be misinterpreted because of unexpected Vdelta2 sequences. Unlike peripheral blood Vdelta1+ controls, thymic delta-chain sequences included around 18% Vdelta2 and few Vdelta3.

The CDR3 has 13 amino acids. Trimming at V came to 5 bases and at J to 1 base, leaving 5 bases not matched to a gene. Germline CDR1 and CDR2: VINAFY and YDVSNSKD. The specimen was Vdelta1+ gamma-delta thymocytes from the thymus. Specified subset: FACS-sorted CD3+ TCRalphabeta- TCRVdelta1+ TCRVdelta2- thymocytes. The gene calls are TRGV5 and TRGJ1 or TRGJ2. This TCR derives from a child under three years old who had congenital heart surgery. CDR3 coding DNA: TGTGCCACCTGGGGGCTCAATTATTATAAGAAACTCTTT. It is translated as CATWGLNYYKKLF.